Listed below are T cell receptor beta chains from one sample, sequenced in a study of control samples from healthy donors and cancer patients. Repertoires were generated with immunoSEQ multiplex PCR, while TCRdb's copy carries only in-frame clones and drops some. The sample yields around 170,000 clones, 92% seen once. Sequenced material: blood. These receptors originate from a woman aged 25 to 39 in good health. CDR3s include the opening cysteine and the closing phenylalanine or tryptophan. A D gene is named only where the DNA matches it firmly. The listing skips clone size in some rows; elsewhere it reads once, few, many or a size class.

15	NA	TRBJ2-7	TRBD2	TRBV3-1/TRBV3-2	TGTGCCAGCAGCCAAGGACTAGCGGGATACTACGAGCAGTACTTC	CASSQGLAGYYEQYF
16	NA	TRBJ2-1	NA	TRBV9	TGTGCCAGCAGCGTAAGTGGCGGGTCGAATAACAATGAGCAGTTCTTC	CASSVSGGSNNNEQFF
16	NA	TRBJ1-3	NA	TRBV7-2	TGTGCCAGCAGCTTAGGGAACAGGGTGAGCGGAAACACCATATATTTT	CASSLGNRVSGNTIYF
16	NA	TRBJ2-7	NA	TRBV19	TGTGCCAGTAGTGCTACATCGGCGAGGGGTTCCTACGAGCAGTACTTC	CASSATSARGSYEQYF
15	NA	TRBJ1-5	TRBD1	TRBV28	TGTGCCAGCCAGGGAGGGACAGCTAGCAATCAGCCCCAGCATTTT	CASQGGTASNQPQHF
15	NA	TRBJ2-7	NA	TRBV7-6	TGTGCCAGCAGCTTAAATCCGGGACGGTCAGACGAGCAGTACTTC	CASSLNPGRSDEQYF
15	NA	TRBJ2-1	TRBD1	TRBV19	TGTGCCAGTAGTATAGCAAAACAGGGGTGGAATGAGCAGTTCTTC	CASSIAKQGWNEQFF
16	NA	TRBJ2-1	NA	TRBV4-1	TGCGCCAGCAGGGAGAGCGGTATAAGCTCCTACAATGAGCAGTTCTTC	CASRESGISSYNEQFF
16	NA	TRBJ2-1	TRBD1	TRBV18	TGTGCCAGCTCACCATTTGACAGGGGGATAGGGAATGAGCAGTTCTTC	CASSPFDRGIGNEQFF
14	few	TRBJ1-6	NA	TRBV27	TGTGCCAGCAGTGACGGACTGAAGAATTCACCCCTCCACTTT	CASSDGLKNSPLHF
15	NA	TRBJ1-4	TRBD1	TRBV5-5	TGTGCCAGCAGCTTGGCAGGGGGAGCTAATGAAAAACTGTTTTTT	CASSLAGGANEKLFF
16	NA	TRBJ2-1	TRBD2	TRBV28	TGTGCCAGCAGTTCCCGTGCGGGAGGTAGCTACAATGAGCAGTTCTTC	CASSSRAGGSYNEQFF
14	NA	TRBJ1-6	TRBD1	TRBV9	TGTGCCAGCAGAATGGACAGGGGAAATTCACCCCTCCACTTT	CASRMDRGNSPLHF
15	NA	TRBJ1-1	NA	TRBV13	TGTGCCAGCGCGACGGGGGGCATTCTTGGTACTGAAGCTTTCTTT	CASATGGILGTEAFF
17	NA	TRBJ2-2	NA	TRBV4-1	TGCGCCAGCAGCCAAGAATACAGGGCAATCGACACCGGGGAGCTGTTTTTT	CASSQEYRAIDTGELFF
16	NA	TRBJ2-3	NA	TRBV21-1	TGTGCCAGCAGCAAAGTCCCGGGACAGGGAGGAGATACGCAGTATTTT	CASSKVPGQGGDTQYF